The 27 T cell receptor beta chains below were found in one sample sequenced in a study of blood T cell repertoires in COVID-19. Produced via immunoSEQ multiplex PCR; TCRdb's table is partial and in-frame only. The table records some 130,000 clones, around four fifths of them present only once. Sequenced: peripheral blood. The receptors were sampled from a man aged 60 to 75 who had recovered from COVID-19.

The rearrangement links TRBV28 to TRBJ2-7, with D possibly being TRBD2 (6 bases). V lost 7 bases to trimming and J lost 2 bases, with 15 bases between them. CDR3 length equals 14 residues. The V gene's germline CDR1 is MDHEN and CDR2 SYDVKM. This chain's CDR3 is CASTLGLNTYEQYF. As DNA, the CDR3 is TGTGCCAGCACATTAGGACTAAACACCTACGAGCAGTACTTC.

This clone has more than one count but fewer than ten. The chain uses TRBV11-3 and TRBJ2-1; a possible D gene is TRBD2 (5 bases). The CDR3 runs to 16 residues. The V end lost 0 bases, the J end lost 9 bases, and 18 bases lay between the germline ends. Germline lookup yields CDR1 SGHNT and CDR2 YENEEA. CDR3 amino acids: CASSLETPLRRGEQFF. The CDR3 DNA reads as TGTGCCAGCAGCTTAGAAACCCCTCTAAGACGGGGTGAGCAGTTCTTC.

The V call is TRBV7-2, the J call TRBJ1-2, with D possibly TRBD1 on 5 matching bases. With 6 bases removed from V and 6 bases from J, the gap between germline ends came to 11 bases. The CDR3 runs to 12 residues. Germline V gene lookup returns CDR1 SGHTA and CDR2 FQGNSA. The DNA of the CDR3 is TGTGCCAGCAGGGATTCGGGGGATGGCTACACCTTC. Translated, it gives CASRDSGDGYTF. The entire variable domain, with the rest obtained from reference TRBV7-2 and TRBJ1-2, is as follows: GAGVSQSPSNKVTEKGKDVELRCDPISGHTALYWYRQSLGQGLEFLIYFQGNSAPDKSGLPSDRFSAERTGGSVSTLTIQRTQQEDSAVYLCASRDSGDGYTFGSGTRLTVV.

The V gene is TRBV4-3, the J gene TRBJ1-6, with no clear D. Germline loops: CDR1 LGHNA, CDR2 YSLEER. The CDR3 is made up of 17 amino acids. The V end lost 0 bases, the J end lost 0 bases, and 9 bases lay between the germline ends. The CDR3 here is CASSQDPVPSYNSPLHF. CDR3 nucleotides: TGCGCCAGCAGCCAAGATCCCGTCCCCTCCTATAATTCACCCCTCCACTTT.

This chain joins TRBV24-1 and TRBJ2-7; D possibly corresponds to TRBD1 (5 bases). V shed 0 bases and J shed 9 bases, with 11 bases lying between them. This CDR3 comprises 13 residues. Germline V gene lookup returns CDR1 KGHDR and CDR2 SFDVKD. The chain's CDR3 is CATSDLGHTGQYF. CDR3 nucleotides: TGTGCCACCAGTGATTTGGGACATACCGGGCAGTACTTC.

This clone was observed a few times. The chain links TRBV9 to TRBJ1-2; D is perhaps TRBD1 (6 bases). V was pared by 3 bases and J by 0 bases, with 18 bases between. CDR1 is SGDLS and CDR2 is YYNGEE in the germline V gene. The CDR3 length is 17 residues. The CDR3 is CASSEREGVQANYGYTF. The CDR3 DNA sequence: TGTGCCAGCAGCGAGAGAGAGGGGGTCCAAGCTAACTATGGCTACACCTTC.

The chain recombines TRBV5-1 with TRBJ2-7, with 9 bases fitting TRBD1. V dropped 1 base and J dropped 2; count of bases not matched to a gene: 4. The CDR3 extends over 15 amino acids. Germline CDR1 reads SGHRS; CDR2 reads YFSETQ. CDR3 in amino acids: CASSLTGGFTYEQYF. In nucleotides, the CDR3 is TGCGCCAGCAGCTTGACAGGGGGCTTCACCTACGAGCAGTACTTC.

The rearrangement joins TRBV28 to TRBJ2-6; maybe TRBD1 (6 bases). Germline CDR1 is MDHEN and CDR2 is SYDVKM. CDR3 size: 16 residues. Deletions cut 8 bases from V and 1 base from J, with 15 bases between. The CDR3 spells CASAHAGTSGANVLTF. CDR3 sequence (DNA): TGTGCCAGCGCCCACGCCGGGACATCTGGGGCCAACGTCCTGACTTTC.

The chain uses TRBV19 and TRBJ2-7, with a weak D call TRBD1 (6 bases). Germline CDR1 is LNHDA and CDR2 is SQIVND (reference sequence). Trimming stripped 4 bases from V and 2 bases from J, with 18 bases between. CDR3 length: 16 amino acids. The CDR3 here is CASSNPPGRGTYEQYF. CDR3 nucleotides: TGTGCCAGTAGTAATCCCCCCGGAAGGGGGACCTACGAGCAGTACTTC. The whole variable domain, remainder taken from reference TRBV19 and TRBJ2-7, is DGGITQSPKYLFRKEGQNVTLSCEQNLNHDAMYWYRQDPGQGLRLIYYSQIVNDFQKGDIAEGYSVSREKKESFPLTVTSAQKNPTAFYLCASSNPPGRGTYEQYFGPGTRLTVT.

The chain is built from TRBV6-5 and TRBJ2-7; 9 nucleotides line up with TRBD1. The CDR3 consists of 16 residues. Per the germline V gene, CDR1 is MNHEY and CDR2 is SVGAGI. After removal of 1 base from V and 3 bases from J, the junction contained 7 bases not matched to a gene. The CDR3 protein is CASSYFTGGQGYEQYF. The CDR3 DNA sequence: TGTGCCAGCAGTTACTTCACAGGGGGACAGGGCTACGAGCAGTACTTC.

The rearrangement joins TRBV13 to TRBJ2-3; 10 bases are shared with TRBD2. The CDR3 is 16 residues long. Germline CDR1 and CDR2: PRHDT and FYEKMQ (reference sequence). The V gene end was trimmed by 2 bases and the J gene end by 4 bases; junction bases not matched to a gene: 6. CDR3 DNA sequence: TGTGCCAGCAGCTTATATTCTAGCGGGGGCCCAGATACGCAGTATTTT. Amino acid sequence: CASSLYSSGGPDTQYF.

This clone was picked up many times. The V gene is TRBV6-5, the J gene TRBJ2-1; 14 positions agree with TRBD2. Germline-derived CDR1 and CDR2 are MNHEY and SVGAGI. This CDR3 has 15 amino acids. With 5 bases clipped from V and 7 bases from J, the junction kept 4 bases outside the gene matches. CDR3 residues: CASSPGTSGSNEQFF. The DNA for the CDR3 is TGTGCCAGCAGTCCCGGGACTAGCGGGAGTAATGAGCAGTTCTTC.

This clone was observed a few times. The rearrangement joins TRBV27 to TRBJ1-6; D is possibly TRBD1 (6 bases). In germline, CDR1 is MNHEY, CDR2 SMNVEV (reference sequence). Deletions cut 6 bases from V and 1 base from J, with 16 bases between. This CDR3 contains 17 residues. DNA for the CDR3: TGTGCCAGCAGCCCCCGTTCAAGGGGGTCCTATAATTCACCCCTCCACTTT. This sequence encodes CASSPRSRGSYNSPLHF.

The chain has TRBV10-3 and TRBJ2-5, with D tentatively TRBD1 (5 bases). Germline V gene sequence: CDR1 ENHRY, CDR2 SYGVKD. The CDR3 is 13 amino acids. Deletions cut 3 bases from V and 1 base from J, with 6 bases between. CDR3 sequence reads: CAISDDSQETQYF. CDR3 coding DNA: TGTGCCATCAGTGATGACAGCCAAGAGACCCAGTACTTC.

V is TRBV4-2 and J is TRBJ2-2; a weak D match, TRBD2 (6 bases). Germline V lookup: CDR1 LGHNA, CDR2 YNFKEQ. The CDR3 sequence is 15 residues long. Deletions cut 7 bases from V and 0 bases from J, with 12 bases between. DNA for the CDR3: TGTGCCAGCACCGGTAGCGGTTCGAACACCGGGGAGCTGTTTTTT. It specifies CASTGSGSNTGELFF.

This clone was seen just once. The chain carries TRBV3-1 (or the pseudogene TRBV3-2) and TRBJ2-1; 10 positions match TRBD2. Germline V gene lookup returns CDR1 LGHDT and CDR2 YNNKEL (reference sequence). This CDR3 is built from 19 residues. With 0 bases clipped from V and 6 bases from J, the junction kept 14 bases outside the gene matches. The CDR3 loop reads CASSQDSEERGGPGNEQFF. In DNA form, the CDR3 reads TGTGCCAGCAGCCAAGATTCGGAAGAGCGGGGGGGGCCGGGCAATGAGCAGTTCTTC.

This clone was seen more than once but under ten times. As DNA, the CDR3 is TGTGCCAGCTCACCAGGACAGGGTGATATGTATGGCTACACCTTC. Residues: CASSPGQGDMYGYTF. This chain uses TRBV18 with TRBJ1-2; 8 bases align to TRBD1. Germline V gene sequence: CDR1 KGHSH, CDR2 LQKENI. CDR3 length: 15 amino acids. V dropped 2 bases and J dropped 5; count of bases not matched to a gene: 7.

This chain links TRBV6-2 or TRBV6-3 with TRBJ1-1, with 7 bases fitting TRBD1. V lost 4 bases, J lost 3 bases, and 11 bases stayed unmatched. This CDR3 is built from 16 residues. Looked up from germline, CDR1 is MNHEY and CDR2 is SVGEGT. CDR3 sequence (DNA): TGTGCCAGCAGTTTCGAGAACAGGGGATTGTACACTGAAGCTTTCTTT. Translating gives CASSFENRGLYTEAFF.

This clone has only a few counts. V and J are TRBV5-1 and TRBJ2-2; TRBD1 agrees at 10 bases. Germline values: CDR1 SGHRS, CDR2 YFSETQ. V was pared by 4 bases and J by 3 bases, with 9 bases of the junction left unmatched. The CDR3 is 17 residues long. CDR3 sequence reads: CASSPGIGQGDTGELFF. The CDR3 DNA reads TGCGCCAGCAGCCCTGGGATAGGACAGGGGGACACCGGGGAGCTGTTTTTT.

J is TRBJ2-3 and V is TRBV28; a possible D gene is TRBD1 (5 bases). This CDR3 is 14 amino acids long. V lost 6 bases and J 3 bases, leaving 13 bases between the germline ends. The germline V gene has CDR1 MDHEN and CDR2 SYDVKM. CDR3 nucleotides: TGTGCCAGCAGCTTCCTCGCAGGGACAGATACGCAGTATTTT. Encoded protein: CASSFLAGTDTQYF.

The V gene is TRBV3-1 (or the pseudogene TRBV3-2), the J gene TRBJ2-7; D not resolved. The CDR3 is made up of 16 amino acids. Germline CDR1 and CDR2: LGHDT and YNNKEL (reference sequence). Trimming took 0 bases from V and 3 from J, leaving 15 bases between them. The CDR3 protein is CASSQDFARLNYEQYF. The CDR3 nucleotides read TGTGCCAGCAGCCAAGATTTTGCCAGGCTAAACTACGAGCAGTACTTC.

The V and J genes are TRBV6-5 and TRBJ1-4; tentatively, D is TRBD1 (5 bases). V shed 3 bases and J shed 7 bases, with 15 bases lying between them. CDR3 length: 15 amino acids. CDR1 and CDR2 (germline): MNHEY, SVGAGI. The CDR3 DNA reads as TGTGCCAGCAGTTATTTTTCAGGGCCCAGTGAAAAACTGTTTTTT. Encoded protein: CASSYFSGPSEKLFF.

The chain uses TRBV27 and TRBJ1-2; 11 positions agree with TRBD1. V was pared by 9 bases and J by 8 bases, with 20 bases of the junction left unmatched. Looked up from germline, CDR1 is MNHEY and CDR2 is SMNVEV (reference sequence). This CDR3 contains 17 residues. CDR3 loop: CASFRRPTGQGVEGYTF. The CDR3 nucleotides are TGTGCCAGTTTCCGAAGGCCGACGGGACAGGGGGTTGAGGGCTACACCTTC.

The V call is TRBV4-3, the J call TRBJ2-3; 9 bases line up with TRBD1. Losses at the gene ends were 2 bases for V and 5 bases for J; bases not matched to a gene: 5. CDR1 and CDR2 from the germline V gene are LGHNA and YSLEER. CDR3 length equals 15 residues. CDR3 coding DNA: TGCGCCAGCAGCCAACAGACAGGGGGAATAGATACGCAGTATTTT. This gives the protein CASSQQTGGIDTQYF.

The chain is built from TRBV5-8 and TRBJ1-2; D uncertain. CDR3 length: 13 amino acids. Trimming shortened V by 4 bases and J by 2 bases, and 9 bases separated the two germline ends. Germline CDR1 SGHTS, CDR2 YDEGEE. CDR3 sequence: CASSPGVNYGYTF. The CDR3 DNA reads TGTGCCAGCAGCCCCGGTGTAAACTATGGCTACACCTTC.

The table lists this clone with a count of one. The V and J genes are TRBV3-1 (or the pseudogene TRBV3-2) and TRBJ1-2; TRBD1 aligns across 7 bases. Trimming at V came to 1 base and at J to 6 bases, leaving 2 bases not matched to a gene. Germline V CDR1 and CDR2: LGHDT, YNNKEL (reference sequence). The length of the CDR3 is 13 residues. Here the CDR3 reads CASSQGQGDGYTF. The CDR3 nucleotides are TGTGCCAGCAGCCAAGGCCAGGGGGATGGCTACACCTTC.

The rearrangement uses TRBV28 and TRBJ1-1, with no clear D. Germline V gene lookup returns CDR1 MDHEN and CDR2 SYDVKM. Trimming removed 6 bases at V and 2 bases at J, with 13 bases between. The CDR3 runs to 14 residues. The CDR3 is CASSTSGANTEAFF. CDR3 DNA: TGTGCCAGCAGCACCTCGGGAGCCAACACTGAAGCTTTCTTT.